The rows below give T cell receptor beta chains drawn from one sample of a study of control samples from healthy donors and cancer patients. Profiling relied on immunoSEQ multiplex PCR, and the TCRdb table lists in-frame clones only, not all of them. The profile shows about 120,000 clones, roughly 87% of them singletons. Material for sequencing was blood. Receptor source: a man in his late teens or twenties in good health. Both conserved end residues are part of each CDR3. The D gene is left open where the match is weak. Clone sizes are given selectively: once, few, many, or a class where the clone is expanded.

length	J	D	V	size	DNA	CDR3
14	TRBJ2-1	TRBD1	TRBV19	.	TGTGCCAGTATGACAGGGTCTTACTCGAATGAGCAGTTCTTC	CASMTGSYSNEQFF
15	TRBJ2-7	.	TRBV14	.	TGTGCCAGCAGCCCGCTTGGGATACTACAATCCGAGCAGTACTTC	CASSPLGILQSEQYF
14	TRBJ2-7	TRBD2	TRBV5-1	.	TGCGCCAGTTCCACTAGCGGGTCCTCCTACGAGCAGTACTTC	CASSTSGSSYEQYF
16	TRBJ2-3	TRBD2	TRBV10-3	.	TGTGCCATCAGTGATCCGACTAGCGGGAACGCAGATACGCAGTATTTT	CAISDPTSGNADTQYF
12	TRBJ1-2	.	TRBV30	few	TGTGCCTGGGGTGAGGGTTCGGGGAGCTACACCTTC	CAWGEGSGSYTF
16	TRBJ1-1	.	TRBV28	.	TGTGCCAGTCCCCCCATTACAGGGTTCTTGAACACTGAAGCTTTCTTT	CASPPITGFLNTEAFF
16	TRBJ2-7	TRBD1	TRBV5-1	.	TGCGCCAGCAGCCTGAGGGACAGGTACGTCACCTACGAGCAGTACTTC	CASSLRDRYVTYEQYF
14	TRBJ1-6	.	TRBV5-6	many	TGTGCCAGCAGCTTATGGGGCCTTAATTCACCCCTCCACTTT	CASSLWGLNSPLHF
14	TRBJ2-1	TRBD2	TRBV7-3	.	TGTGCCAGCAGCATGACTAGCGCCAACAATGAGCAGTTCTTC	CASSMTSANNEQFF
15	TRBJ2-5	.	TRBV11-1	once	TGTGCCAGCAGCTTTAATTTCCCGGCACAAGAGACCCAGTACTTC	CASSFNFPAQETQYF
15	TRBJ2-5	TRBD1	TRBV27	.	TGTGCCAGCATCTCTTCCGACAGGGGGAAAGAGACCCAGTACTTC	CASISSDRGKETQYF
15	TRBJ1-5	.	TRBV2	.	TGTGCCAGCAGACGAAGGGGAATCGATAATCAGCCCCAGCATTTT	CASRRRGIDNQPQHF
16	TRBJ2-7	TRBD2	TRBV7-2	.	TGTGCCAGCAGCTTAGATGGTAGCGGGACCCCCTACGAGCAGTACTTC	CASSLDGSGTPYEQYF
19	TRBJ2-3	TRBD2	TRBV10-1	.	TGCGCCAGCGTTAACCCTCTCTTAACTAGCGGGAGAGCCACAGATACGCAGTATTTT	CASVNPLLTSGRATDTQYF
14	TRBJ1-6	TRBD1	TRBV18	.	TGTGCCAGCTCACCACTTGACAGGGATTCACCCCTCCACTTT	CASSPLDRDSPLHF
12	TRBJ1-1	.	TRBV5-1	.	TGCGCCAGCAGCTTCCCGGGGACTGAAGCTTTCTTT	CASSFPGTEAFF
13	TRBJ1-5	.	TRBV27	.	TGTGCCAGCAGTTTAACCGACAGTCAGCCCCAGCATTTT	CASSLTDSQPQHF
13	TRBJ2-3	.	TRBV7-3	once	TGTGCCAGCAGCTTTAGGGGCACAGATACGCAGTATTTT	CASSFRGTDTQYF
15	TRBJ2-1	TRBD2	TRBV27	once	TGTGCCAGCAGTTTTTGGACTAGCGTGGGCAATGAGCAGTTCTTC	CASSFWTSVGNEQFF
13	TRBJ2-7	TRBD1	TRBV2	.	TGTGCCAGCAGCAGACAGGGGATCTACGAGCAGTACTTC	CASSRQGIYEQYF